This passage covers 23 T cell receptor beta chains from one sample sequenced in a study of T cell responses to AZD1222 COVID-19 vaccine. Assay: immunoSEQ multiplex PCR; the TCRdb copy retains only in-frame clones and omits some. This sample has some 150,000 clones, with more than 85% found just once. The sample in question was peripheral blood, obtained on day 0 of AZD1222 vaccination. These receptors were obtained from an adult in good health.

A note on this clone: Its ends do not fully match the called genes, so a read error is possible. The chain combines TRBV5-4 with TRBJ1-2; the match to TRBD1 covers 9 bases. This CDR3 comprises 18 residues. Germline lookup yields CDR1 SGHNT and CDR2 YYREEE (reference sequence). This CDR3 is CASSLEGGRDRVKGGYTF. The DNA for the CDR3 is TGTGCCAGCAGTTTGGAGGGGGGCAGGGACAGGGTGAAAGGAGGCTACACCTTC.

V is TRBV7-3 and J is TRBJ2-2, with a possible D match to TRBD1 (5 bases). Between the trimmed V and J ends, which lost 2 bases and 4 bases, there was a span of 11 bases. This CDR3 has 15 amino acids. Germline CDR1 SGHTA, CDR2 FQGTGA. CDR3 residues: CASSLDSKPTGELFF. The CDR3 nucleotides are TGTGCCAGCAGCTTAGACAGCAAACCCACCGGGGAGCTGTTTTTT.

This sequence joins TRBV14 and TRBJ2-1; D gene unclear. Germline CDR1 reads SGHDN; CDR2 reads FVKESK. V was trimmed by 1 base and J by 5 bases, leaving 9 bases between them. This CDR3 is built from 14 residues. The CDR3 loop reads CASSQVAGDNEQFF. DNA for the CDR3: TGTGCCAGCAGCCAAGTGGCAGGTGACAATGAGCAGTTCTTC.

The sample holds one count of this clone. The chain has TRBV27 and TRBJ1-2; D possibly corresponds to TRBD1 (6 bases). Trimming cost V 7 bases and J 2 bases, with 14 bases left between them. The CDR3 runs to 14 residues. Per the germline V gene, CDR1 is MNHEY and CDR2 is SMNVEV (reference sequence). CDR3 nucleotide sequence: TGTGCCAGCACCCCCATCGGGACAAACTATGGCTACACCTTC. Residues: CASTPIGTNYGYTF.

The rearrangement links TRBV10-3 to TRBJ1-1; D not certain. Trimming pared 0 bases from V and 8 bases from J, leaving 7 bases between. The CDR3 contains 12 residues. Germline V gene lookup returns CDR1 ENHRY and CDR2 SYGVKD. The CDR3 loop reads CAISESGVEAFF. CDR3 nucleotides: TGTGCCATCAGTGAGTCCGGGGTGGAAGCTTTCTTT.

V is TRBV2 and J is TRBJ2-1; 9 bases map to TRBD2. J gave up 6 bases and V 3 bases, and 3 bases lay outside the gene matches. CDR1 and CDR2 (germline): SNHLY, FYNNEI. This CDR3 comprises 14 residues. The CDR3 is CASSESTSGNEQFF. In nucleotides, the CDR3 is TGTGCCAGCAGTGAGTCGACTAGCGGCAATGAGCAGTTCTTC. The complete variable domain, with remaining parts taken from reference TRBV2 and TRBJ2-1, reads EPEVTQTPSHQVTQMGQEVILRCVPISNHLYFYWYRQILGQKVEFLVSFYNNEISEKSEIFDDQFSVERPDGSNFTLKIRSTKLEDSAMYFCASSESTSGNEQFFGPGTRLTVL.

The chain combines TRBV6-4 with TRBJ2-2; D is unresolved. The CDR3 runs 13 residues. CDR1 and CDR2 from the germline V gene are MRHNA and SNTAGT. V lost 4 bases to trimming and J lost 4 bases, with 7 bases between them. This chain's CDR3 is CASSASPTGELFF. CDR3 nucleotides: TGTGCCAGCAGTGCCAGCCCCACCGGGGAGCTGTTTTTT.

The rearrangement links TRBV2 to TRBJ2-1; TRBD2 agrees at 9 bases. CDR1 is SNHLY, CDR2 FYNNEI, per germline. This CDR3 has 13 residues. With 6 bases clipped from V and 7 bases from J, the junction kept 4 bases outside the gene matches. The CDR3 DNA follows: TGTGCCAGCAGCGGGACTAGCACTAATGAGCAGTTCTTC. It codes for CASSGTSTNEQFF.

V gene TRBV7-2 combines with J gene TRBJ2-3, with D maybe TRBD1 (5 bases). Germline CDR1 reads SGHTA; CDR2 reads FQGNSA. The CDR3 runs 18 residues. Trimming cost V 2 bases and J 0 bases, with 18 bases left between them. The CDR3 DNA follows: TGTGCCAGCAGCTTAAGGCAGGGAAGGGCCGATAGCACAGATACGCAGTATTTT. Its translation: CASSLRQGRADSTDTQYF.

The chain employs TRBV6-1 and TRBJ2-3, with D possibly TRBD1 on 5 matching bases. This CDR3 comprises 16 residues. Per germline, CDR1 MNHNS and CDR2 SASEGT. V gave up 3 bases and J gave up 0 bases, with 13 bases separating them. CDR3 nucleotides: TGTGCCAGCAGTGACAGGGTCTTCACTAGCACAGATACGCAGTATTTT. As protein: CASSDRVFTSTDTQYF.

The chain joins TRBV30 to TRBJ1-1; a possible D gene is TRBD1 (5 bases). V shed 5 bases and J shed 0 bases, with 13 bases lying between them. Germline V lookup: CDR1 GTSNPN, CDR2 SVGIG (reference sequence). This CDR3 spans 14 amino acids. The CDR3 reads CAWDNRILNTEAFF. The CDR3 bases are TGTGCCTGGGATAACAGGATTTTGAACACTGAAGCTTTCTTT.

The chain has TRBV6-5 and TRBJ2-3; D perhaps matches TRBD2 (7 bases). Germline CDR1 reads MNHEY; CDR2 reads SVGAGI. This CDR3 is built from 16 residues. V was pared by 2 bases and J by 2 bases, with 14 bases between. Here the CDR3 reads CASSYGGGTNTDTQYF. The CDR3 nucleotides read TGTGCCAGCAGTTACGGCGGGGGCACAAACACAGATACGCAGTATTTT.

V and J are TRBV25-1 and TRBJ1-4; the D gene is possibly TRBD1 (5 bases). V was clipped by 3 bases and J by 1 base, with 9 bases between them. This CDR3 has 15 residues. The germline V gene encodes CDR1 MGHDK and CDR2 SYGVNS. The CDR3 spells CASSEGVGTNEKLFF. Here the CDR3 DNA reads TGTGCCAGCAGTGAGGGGGTAGGAACTAATGAAAAACTGTTTTTT.

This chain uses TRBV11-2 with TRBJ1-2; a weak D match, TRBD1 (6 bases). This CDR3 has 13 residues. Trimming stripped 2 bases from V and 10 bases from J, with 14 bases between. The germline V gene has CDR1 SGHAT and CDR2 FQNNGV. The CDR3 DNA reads TGTGCCAGCAGCTTAATTTCCGGACAGCTCTACACCTTC. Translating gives CASSLISGQLYTF. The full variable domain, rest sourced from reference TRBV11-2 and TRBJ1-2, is EAGVAQSPRYKIIEKRQSVAFWCNPISGHATLYWYQQILGQGPKLLIQFQNNGVVDDSQLPKDRFSAERLKGVDSTLKIQPAKLEDSAVYLCASSLISGQLYTFGSGTRLTVV.

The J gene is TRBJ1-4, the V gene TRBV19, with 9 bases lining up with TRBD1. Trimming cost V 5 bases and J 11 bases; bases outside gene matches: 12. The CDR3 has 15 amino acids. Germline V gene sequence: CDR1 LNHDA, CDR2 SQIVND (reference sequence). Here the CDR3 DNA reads TGTGCCAGTAGTTCAGCGCCGGGACAGGGTGACAAACTGTTTTTT. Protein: CASSSAPGQGDKLFF.

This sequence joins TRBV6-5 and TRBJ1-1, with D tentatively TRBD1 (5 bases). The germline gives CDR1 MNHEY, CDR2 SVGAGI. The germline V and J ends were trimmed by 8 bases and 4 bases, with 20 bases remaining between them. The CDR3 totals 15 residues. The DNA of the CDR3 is TGTGCCAGCTCCGCCGCCGCAGGGTGGGGCACTGAAGCTTTCTTT. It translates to CASSAAAGWGTEAFF.

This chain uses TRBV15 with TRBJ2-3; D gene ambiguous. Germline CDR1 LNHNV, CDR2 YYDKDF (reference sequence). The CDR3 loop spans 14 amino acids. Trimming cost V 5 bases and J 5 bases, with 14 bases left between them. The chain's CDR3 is CATSVTGRRDTQYF. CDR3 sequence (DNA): TGTGCCACCAGCGTTACCGGACGTCGAGATACGCAGTATTTT.

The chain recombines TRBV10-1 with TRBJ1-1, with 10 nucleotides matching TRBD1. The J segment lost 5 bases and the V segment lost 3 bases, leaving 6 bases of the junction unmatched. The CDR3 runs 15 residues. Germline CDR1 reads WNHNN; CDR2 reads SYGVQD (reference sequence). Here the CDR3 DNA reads TGCGCCAGCAGTGATCCTGGGACAGGGGTGACTGAAGCTTTCTTT. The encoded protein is CASSDPGTGVTEAFF.

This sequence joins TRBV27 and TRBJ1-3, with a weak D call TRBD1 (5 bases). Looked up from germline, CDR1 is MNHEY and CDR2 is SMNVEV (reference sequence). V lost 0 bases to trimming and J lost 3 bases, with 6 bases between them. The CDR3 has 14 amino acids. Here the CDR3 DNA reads TGTGCCAGCAGTTTATCGGGGGGTGGAAACACCATATATTTT. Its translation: CASSLSGGGNTIYF.

The chain's CDR3 is CASSYPGAYGYTF. The CDR3 DNA reads as TGTGCCAGCAGTTACCCCGGGGCATATGGCTACACCTTC. This sequence joins TRBV6-5 and TRBJ1-2; maybe TRBD1 (5 bases). The length of the CDR3 is 13 residues. V was cut by 2 bases and J by 5 bases, with 9 bases left in between. The germline V gene has CDR1 MNHEY and CDR2 SVGAGI.

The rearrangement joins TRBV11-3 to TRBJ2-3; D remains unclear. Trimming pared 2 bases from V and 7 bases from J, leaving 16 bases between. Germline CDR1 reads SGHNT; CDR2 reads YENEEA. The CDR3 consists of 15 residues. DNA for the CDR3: TGTGCCAGCAGCTTATTTGGCAGCCTGGGGTATACGCAGTATTTT. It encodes CASSLFGSLGYTQYF.

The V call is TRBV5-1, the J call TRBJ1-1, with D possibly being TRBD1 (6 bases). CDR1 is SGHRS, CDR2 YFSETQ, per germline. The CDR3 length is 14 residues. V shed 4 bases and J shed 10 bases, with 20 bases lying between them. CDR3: CASSPDTGWIGAFF. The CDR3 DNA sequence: TGCGCCAGCAGCCCCGACACAGGGTGGATCGGAGCTTTCTTT. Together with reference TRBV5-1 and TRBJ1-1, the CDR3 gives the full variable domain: KAGVTQTPRYLIKTRGQQVTLSCSPISGHRSVSWYQQTPGQGLQFLFEYFSETQRNKGNFPGRFSGRQFSNSRSEMNVSTLELGDSALYLCASSPDTGWIGAFFGQGTRLTVV.

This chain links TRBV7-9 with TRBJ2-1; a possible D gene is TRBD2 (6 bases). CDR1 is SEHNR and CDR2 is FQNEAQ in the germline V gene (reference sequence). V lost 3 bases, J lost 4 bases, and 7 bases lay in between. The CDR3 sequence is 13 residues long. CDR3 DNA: TGTGCCAGCAGCTTGACTAGTTACAATGAGCAGTTCTTC. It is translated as CASSLTSYNEQFF. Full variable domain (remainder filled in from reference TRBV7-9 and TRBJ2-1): DTGVSQNPRHKITKRGQNVTFRCDPISEHNRLYWYRQTLGQGPEFLTYFQNEAQLEKSRLLSDRFSAERPKGSFSTLEIQRTEQGDSAMYLCASSLTSYNEQFFGPGTRLTVL.